This T cell receptor beta chain was found in a study of OX40 agonist ivuxolimab in advanced cancers. The assay was immunoSEQ multiplex PCR, and TCRdb's table has in-frame clones only and misses some. Seen here are approximately 50,000 clones, 80% to 85% observed once, and the top ten hold over 3.5%. J was trimmed by 6 bases and V by 0 bases; bases with no gene match: 15. Germline CDR1 LGHNA, CDR2 YNFKEQ. The CDR3 consists of 18 residues. Study outcomes and limitations: Averaging showed that CD8+ T cells had more expanded clones than CD4+ did. CD4+ and CD8+ blood T cells expanded clonally by week 6 at 0.1 to 3.0 mg/kg.

A note on this clone: Antigen unknown.

The chain is built from TRBV4-2 and TRBJ1-2; 8 nucleotides agree with TRBD1. The specimen was CD4+ or CD8+ T cells sorted from blood, collected in a trial of the OX40 agonist ivuxolimab. This TCR came from an adult with an advanced solid tumor such as melanoma, head and neck, liver or kidney cancer. CDR3 sequence (DNA): TGTGCCAGCAGCCAAGATTCGGTACGTGGGCAGGGGGCCGATGGCTACACCTTC. Protein sequence: CASSQDSVRGQGADGYTF.